These 13 T cell receptor beta chains came from one sample sequenced in a study of T cell responses to AZD1222 COVID-19 vaccine. The method was immunoSEQ multiplex PCR; TCRdb's version includes in-frame clones alone and lacks a portion of them. There are about 110,000 clones in the sample; about 92% occur only once, and about 3% lies in the top ten. Sequenced here: peripheral blood, sampled on day 0 of MenACWY control vaccination. The source is an adult in good health.

V and J are TRBV2 and TRBJ1-2, with D unclear. The V end lost 6 bases, the J end lost 2 bases, and 16 bases lay between the germline ends. The CDR3 is made up of 15 amino acids. Germline-derived CDR1 and CDR2 are SNHLY and FYNNEI. The CDR3 nucleotides are TGTGCCAGCAGCCCTCGGACTTCGGGGAACTATGGCTACACCTTC. This gives the protein CASSPRTSGNYGYTF.

CDR3 region: CASSIMGQLETQYF. The CDR3 bases are TGTGCCAGTAGTATAATGGGACAGTTGGAGACCCAGTACTTC. This sequence joins TRBV19 and TRBJ2-5; 7 bases match TRBD1. With V trimmed by 2 bases and J by 5 bases, 5 bases remained unmatched. The CDR3 consists of 14 residues. CDR1 is LNHDA and CDR2 is SQIVND in the germline V gene (reference sequence).

The chain couples TRBV6-4 to TRBJ1-2; TRBD1 aligns across 8 bases. Germline CDR1 MRHNA, CDR2 SNTAGT. This CDR3 is built from 17 residues. The trim removed 0 bases at V and 3 bases at J, leaving 9 bases unmatched. The CDR3 DNA follows: TGTGCCAGCAGTGACTCGAGGACAGGGCTAAGGGACTATGGCTACACCTTC. Its protein is CASSDSRTGLRDYGYTF.

The CDR3 reads CAWSVKGNEKLFF. CDR3 nucleotide sequence: TGTGCCTGGAGTGTAAAGGGGAATGAAAAACTGTTTTTT. The V call is TRBV30, the J call TRBJ1-4; possible D gene TRBD1, 5 bases. The CDR3 is 13 amino acids. V shed 0 bases and J shed 5 bases, with 7 bases lying between them. From germline, CDR1 is GTSNPN and CDR2 SVGIG (reference sequence).

V gene TRBV11-2 combines with J gene TRBJ2-7; D is unresolved. The germline CDR1 and CDR2 sequences are SGHAT and FQNNGV. This CDR3 contains 11 residues. Trimming took 5 bases from V and 2 from J, leaving 4 bases between them. The CDR3 region has the DNA TGTGCCAGCAGCAGTCCCTACGAGCAGTACTTC. This translates into CASSSPYEQYF.

This chain joins TRBV7-3 and TRBJ2-7; 7 positions agree with TRBD1. CDR3 size: 13 residues. Germline trimming cut 5 bases from V and 6 bases from J; bases unmatched to any gene: 7. Germline CDR1 and CDR2: SGHTA and FQGTGA. This chain's CDR3 is CASSETGSGEQYF. The CDR3 DNA sequence: TGTGCCAGCAGCGAGACAGGGTCGGGCGAGCAGTACTTC.

Worth noting for this clone: Other DNA sequences of this sample code for an identical CDR3. The V call is TRBV5-1, the J call TRBJ2-7; TRBD1 might be the D (5 bases). The CDR3 contains 14 residues. From germline, CDR1 is SGHRS and CDR2 YFSETQ. V was shortened by 0 bases and J by 3 bases, with 10 bases between the two germline ends. This CDR3 reads CASSLVGQGYEQYF. The CDR3 nucleotides are TGCGCCAGCAGCTTGGTAGGGCAGGGCTACGAGCAGTACTTC.

The chain combines TRBV5-6 with TRBJ1-1, with a possible D match to TRBD1 (6 bases). The CDR3 consists of 17 residues. Germline V gene sequence: CDR1 SGHDT, CDR2 YYEEEE. V was shortened by 2 bases and J by 1 base, with 18 bases between the two germline ends. The CDR3 DNA sequence: TGTGCCAGCAGCTTACCGGGGACAATAAATAAGAACACTGAAGCTTTCTTT. This gives the protein CASSLPGTINKNTEAFF.

The rearrangement joins TRBV7-9 to TRBJ1-6, with TRBD1 identical over 7 bases. CDR1 SEHNR and CDR2 FQNEAQ come from the germline V gene (reference sequence). The CDR3 has 15 residues. V was clipped by 9 bases and J by 0 bases; unmatched bases: 5. The CDR3 DNA is TGTGCCAGTACAGGGGCTAGCTCCTATAATTCACCCCTCCACTTT. Residues: CASTGASSYNSPLHF.

The V and J genes are TRBV24-1 and TRBJ2-3; D gene uncertain. Germline values: CDR1 KGHDR, CDR2 SFDVKD. CDR3 size: 16 residues. Trimming left V 0 bases short and J 8 bases short, with 17 bases between. CDR3 amino acids: CATSDLPAPVQGTQYF. DNA for the CDR3: TGTGCCACCAGTGATTTGCCAGCCCCTGTCCAAGGTACGCAGTATTTT.

CDR3 sequence reads: CASNSGGTVNYGYTF. The CDR3 region has the DNA TGTGCCAGCAACTCAGGGGGCACAGTTAACTATGGCTACACCTTC. This chain links TRBV5-4 with TRBJ1-2, with 8 bases that match TRBD1. The germline CDR1 and CDR2 sequences are SGHNT and YYREEE (reference sequence). V dropped 6 bases and J dropped 1; count of bases not matched to a gene: 8. The CDR3 is made up of 15 amino acids.

The genes are TRBV5-5 and TRBJ1-1, with TRBD1 matching over 7 bases. The CDR3 extends over 13 amino acids. V trimming: 7 bases; J trimming: 3 bases; junction bases outside the gene matches: 6. Germline loops: CDR1 SGHKS, CDR2 YYEKEE (reference sequence). The CDR3 protein is CASGRGTDTEAFF. The CDR3 coding sequence is TGTGCCAGCGGTCGAGGGACAGACACTGAAGCTTTCTTT. The full variable domain, completed using reference TRBV5-5 and TRBJ1-1, is DAGVTQSPTHLIKTRGQQVTLRCSPISGHKSVSWYQQVLGQGPQFIFQYYEKEERGRGNFPDRFSARQFPNYSSELNVNALLLGDSALYLCASGRGTDTEAFFGQGTRLTVV.

Comments on this clone: At one end, the junction sequence differs from germline, possibly due to a read error. V is TRBV7-2 and J is TRBJ2-7; D remains unclear. The germline CDR1 and CDR2 sequences are SGHTA and FQGNSA. This CDR3 comprises 13 residues. The CDR3 DNA sequence: TGTGCCAGCAGTTTAGACCCTTACTACGAGCAGTACTTC. This translates into CASSLDPYYEQYF. Together with reference TRBV7-2 and TRBJ2-7, the CDR3 gives the full variable domain: GAGVSQSPSNKVTEKGKDVELRCDPISGHTALYWYRQSLGQGLEFLIYFQGNSAPDKSGLPSDRFSAERTGGSVSTLTIQRTQQEDSAVYLCASSLDPYYEQYFGPGTRLTVT.